Sequencing of this T cell receptor beta chain was carried out in a study of shared clonotypes between healthy human individuals. Study overall: CD4 naive and CD4 memory each took three plates per donor, while CD8 naive took two and CD8 memory one. Notes on the study in general: Researchers sampled only blood; tissue repertoires likely differ.

TCRdb's table, derived via immunoSEQ multiplex PCR, lists solely in-frame clones and lacks some. The sample has around 2.3 million clones; roughly 95% are singletons. The split of CD4+ cells yielded CD45RA+ naive and CD45RA-negative memory subsets. As for this clone: Its antigen remains unknown.

Germline V gene lookup returns CDR1 SGHRS and CDR2 YFSETQ. There are 17 residues in the CDR3. With V trimmed by 0 bases and J by 7 bases, 8 bases remained unmatched. The receptor was derived from a man younger than 30 in good health. The chain joins TRBV5-1 to TRBJ2-1; 12 nucleotides align to TRBD2. The sequenced material came from naive CD4+ T cells sorted from blood. Specified subset: CD45RA+ positively selected. The CDR3 protein is CASSLGLRLAGENEQFF. CDR3 DNA: TGCGCCAGCAGCTTGGGTCTTCGACTAGCGGGGGAAAATGAGCAGTTCTTC.